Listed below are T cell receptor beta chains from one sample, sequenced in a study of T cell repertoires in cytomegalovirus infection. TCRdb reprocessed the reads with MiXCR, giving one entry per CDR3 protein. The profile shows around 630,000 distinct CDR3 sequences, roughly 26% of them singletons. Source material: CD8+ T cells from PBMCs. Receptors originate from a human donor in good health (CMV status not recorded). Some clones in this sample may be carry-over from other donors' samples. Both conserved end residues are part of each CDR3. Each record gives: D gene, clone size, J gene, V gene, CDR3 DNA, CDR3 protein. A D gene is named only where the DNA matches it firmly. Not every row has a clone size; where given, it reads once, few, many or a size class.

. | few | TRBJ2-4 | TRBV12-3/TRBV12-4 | TGTGCCAGCAGCCCTCGGATGGGGAACATTCAGTACTTC | CASSPRMGNIQYF
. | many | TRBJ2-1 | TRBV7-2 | TGTGCCAGCAGTCCTGTGGACGGCTACAATGAGCAGTTCTTC | CASSPVDGYNEQFF
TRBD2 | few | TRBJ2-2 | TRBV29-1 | TGCAGCGTTGAGGCACGTGGGACTAGAAACACCGGGGAGCTGTTTTTT | CSVEARGTRNTGELFF
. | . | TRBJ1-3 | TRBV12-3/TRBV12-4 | TGTGCCAGCAGTTTCAGGTTCTCTGGAAACACCATATATTTT | CASSFRFSGNTIYF
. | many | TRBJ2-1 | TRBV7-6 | TGTGCCAGCAGCTTAGAGGCAGGGATGACTTACAATGAGCAGTTCTTC | CASSLEAGMTYNEQFF
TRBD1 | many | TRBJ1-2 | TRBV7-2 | TGTGCCAGCAGCTTAGAAAGTCCGGCAGGGGGCTATGGCTACACCTTC | CASSLESPAGGYGYTF
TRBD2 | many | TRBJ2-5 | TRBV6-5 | TGTGCCAGCACCCCCCCGGGGCTAGCGGGGGGGTCGGAGACCCAGTACTTC | CASTPPGLAGGSETQYF
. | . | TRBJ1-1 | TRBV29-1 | TGCAGCGGTGTGCTTAATGAAGCTTTCTTT | CSGVLNEAFF
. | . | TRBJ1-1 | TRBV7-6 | TGTGCCAGCAGCTCCGGCGTACGGGGACCGAACACTGAAGCTTTCTTT | CASSSGVRGPNTEAFF
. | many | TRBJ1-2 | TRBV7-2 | TGTGCCAGCAGCTTAGCTCCCGTTTCTGGCGGCTACACCTTC | CASSLAPVSGGYTF
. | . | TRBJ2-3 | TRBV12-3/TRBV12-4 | TGTGCCAGCAGTTACGGTATGAGACTTCGGACGGATACGCAGTATTTT | CASSYGMRLRTDTQYF
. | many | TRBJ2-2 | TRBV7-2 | TGTGCCAGCAGCTTAGTCGGGGAGCTGTTTTTT | CASSLVGELFF
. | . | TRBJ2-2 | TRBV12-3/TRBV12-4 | TGTGCCAGCAGTACGCCCAGGGTCGCCGGGGAGCTGTTTTTT | CASSTPRVAGELFF
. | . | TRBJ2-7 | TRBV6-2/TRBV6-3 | TGTGTCAGCGGACAGTCGTCCCCCTACGAGCAGTACTTC | CVSGQSSPYEQYF
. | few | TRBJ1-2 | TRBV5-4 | TGTGCCGGCCGGGACGGCTTACACTATGGCTACACCTTC | CAGRDGLHYGYTF
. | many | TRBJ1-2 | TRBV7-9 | TGTGCCAGCAGCCCCCCCGGGGCCAGTTCGGATGGCTACACCTTC | CASSPPGASSDGYTF
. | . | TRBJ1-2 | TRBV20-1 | TGCAGTGCTAGAGAAGACAGGCACTATGGCTACACCTTC | CSAREDRHYGYTF
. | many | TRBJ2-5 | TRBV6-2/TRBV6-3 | TGTGCCAGCAGTTCGGGCCGCCCGGGGCAAGAGACCCAGTACTTC | CASSSGRPGQETQYF
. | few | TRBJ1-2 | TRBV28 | TGTGCCAGCACAGCTAGGGCAGGGGATGGCTACACCTTC | CASTARAGDGYTF
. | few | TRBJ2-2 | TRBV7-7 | TGTGCTAGCAGCCCAGGTAGACCAGCGAACACCGGGGAGCTGTTTTTT | CASSPGRPANTGELFF
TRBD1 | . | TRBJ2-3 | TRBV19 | TGTGCCAGTAGTGATGGACAGGGGGACACAGATACGCAGTATTTT | CASSDGQGDTDTQYF
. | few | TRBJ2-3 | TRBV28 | TGTGCCAGCAGTTTAAGATCGAGGGATACGCAGTATTTT | CASSLRSRDTQYF
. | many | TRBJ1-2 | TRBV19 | TGTGCCAGTATTAACCGGGCCGAGCTCCGTGGCTACACCTTC | CASINRAELRGYTF
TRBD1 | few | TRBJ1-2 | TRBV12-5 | TGTGCTAGTGGTTTCCTGATCCCTACCGGGACAGAAGCTAACTATGGCTACACCTTC | CASGFLIPTGTEANYGYTF
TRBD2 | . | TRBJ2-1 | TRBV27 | TGTGCCAGCAGTCCTTTGACTAGCGGGGGACCCAATGAGCAGTTCTTC | CASSPLTSGGPNEQFF
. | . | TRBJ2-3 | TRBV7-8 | TGTGCCAGCAGCTTTCTTCTCCTGGGGTCTAGCACAGATACGCAGTATTTT | CASSFLLLGSSTDTQYF
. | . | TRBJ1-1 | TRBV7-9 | TGTGCCAGCACCCCGGGCATAATCAACACTGAAGCTTTCTTT | CASTPGIINTEAFF
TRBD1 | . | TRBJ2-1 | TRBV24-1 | TGTGCCACCAGTGAGGGGGACAGGGGGGAGGAGGAGCAGTTCTTC | CATSEGDRGEEEQFF
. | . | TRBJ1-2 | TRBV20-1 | TGCAGTGCTACCCCCCCCCAGGGGCGTAGCAGCTACACCTTC | CSATPPQGRSSYTF
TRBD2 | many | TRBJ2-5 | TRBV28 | TGTGCCAGCAGCTATCGGCCAGCGGGGAAAGAGACCCAGTACTTC | CASSYRPAGKETQYF
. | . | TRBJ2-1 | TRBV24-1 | TGTGCCACCAGTGATTTGGGCGATCTTGAGCAGTTCTTC | CATSDLGDLEQFF
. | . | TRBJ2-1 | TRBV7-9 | TGTGCCAGCAGCCCCCCCCGGCTGGGGACCATCAATGAGCAGTTCTTC | CASSPPRLGTINEQFF
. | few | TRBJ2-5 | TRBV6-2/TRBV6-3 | TGTGCCAGCGAGACACAAGAGACCCAGTACTTC | CASETQETQYF
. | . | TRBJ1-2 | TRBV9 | TGTGCCAGCAGCGTAGGGGGCGCCGGCGGCTACACCTTC | CASSVGGAGGYTF
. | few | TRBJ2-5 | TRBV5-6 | TGTGCCAGCAGCTTGGTTCGGGGGCGAGTGGAGACCCAGTACTTC | CASSLVRGRVETQYF
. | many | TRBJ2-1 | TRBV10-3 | TGTGCCAGCAGCGCGCCGAGCTCCTACAATGAGCAGTTCTTC | CASSAPSSYNEQFF
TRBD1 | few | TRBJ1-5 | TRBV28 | TGTGCCAGCAGTGGGACAGGGTTTAGCAATCAGCCCCAGCATTTT | CASSGTGFSNQPQHF
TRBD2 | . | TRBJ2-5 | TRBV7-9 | TGTGCCAGCAGCACTAGCGGGGGGGTGACACACGAGACCCAGTACTTC | CASSTSGGVTHETQYF
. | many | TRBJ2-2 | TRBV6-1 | TGTGCCAGCACCCCCTACAGGGAGACCGGGGAGCTGTTTTTT | CASTPYRETGELFF